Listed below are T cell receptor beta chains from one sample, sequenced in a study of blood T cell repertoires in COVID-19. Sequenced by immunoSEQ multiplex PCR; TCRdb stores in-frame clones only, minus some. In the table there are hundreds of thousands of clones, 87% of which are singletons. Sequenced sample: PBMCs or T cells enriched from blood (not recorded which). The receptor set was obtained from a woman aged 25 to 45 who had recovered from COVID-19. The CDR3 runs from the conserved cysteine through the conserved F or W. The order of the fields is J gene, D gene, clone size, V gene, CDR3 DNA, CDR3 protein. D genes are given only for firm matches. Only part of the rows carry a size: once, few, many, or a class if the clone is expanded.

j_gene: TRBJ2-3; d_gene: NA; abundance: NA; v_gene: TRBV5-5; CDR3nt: TGTGCCAGCAGCTTGTCGGTAGATACGCAGTATTTT; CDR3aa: CASSLSVDTQYF
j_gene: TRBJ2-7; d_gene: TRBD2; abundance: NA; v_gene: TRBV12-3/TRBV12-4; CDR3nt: TGTGCCAGCAGTTTGACCCTGGGACTACCGGAATTC; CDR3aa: CASSLTLGLPEF
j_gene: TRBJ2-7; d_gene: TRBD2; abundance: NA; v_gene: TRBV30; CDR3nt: TGTGCCTGGTCTAGCGGGACCTACGAGCAGTACTTC; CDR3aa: CAWSSGTYEQYF
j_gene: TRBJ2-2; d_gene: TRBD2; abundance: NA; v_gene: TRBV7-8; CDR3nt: TGTGCCAGCAGCTTAGTAGCGGGGGGTAGCACCGGGGAGCTGTTTTTT; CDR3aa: CASSLVAGGSTGELFF
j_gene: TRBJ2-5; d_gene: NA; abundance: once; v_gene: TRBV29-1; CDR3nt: TGCAGCGTTGACGGAGAAGAGACCCAGTACTTC; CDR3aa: CSVDGEETQYF
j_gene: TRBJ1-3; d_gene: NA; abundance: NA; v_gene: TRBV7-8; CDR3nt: TGTGCCAGCAGCACAGGGACAGGAAACACCATATATTTT; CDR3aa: CASSTGTGNTIYF
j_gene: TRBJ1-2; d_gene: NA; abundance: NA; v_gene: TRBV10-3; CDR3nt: TGTGCCATCAGTGAGTCAGAACGCGGTAGCTGGCATGGCTACACCTTC; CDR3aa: CAISESERGSWHGYTF
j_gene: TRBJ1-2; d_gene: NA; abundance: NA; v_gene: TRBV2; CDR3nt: TGTGCCAGCAGTGAGGGGGCCGGGAATCCTTCCTTC; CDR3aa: CASSEGAGNPSF
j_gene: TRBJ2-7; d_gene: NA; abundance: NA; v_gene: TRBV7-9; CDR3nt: TGTGCCAGCAGCTTAGACACCAACTACGAGCAGTACTTC; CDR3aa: CASSLDTNYEQYF
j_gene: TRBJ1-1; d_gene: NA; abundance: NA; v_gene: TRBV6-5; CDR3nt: TGTGCCAGCAGTCAACACGGCCCAGGGGTGGCTGAAGCTTTCTTT; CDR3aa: CASSQHGPGVAEAFF
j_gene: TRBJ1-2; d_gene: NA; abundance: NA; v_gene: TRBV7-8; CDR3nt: TGTGCCAGCAGCTTAAATGTGTTAAACTATGGCTACACCTTC; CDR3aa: CASSLNVLNYGYTF
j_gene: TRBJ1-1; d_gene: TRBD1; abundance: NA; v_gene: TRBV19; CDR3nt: TGTGCCAGTAGTCAGGGACAGGGTTACACTGAAGCTTTCTTT; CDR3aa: CASSQGQGYTEAFF
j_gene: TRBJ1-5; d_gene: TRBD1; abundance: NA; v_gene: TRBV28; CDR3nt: TGTGCCAGCAGCCCCACAGGGGAGATTGGGCCTCGATATCAGCCCCAGCATTTT; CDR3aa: CASSPTGEIGPRYQPQHF
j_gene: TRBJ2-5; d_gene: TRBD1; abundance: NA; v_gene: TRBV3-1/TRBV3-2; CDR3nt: TGTGCCAGCACCCGACAGGGGTTGCGGCAAGAGACCCAGTACTTC; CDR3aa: CASTRQGLRQETQYF
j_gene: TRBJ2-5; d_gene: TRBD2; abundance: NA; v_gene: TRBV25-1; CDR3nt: TGTGCCAGACTGAGACTAGCGGGGTTACAGACCCAGTACTTC; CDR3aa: CARLRLAGLQTQYF
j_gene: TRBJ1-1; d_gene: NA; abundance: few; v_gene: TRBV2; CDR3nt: TGTGCCAGCAGTGATCAGGGCCCCAGCACTGAAGCTTTCTTT; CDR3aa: CASSDQGPSTEAFF
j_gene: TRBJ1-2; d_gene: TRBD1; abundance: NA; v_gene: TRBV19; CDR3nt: TGTGCCAGTAGTAACCGGGACAGGGTACGAGGAGGCTACACCTTC; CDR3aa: CASSNRDRVRGGYTF
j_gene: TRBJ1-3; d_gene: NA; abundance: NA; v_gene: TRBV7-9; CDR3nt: TGTGCCAGCAGCCAGATCGGAGGGAGTGGAAACACCATATATTTT; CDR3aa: CASSQIGGSGNTIYF
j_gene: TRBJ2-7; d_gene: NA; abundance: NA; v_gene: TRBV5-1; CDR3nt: TGCGCCAGCAGCCCCTACCAGGGCATCTACGAGCAGTACTTC; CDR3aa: CASSPYQGIYEQYF
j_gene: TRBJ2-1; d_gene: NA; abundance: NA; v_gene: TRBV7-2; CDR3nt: TGTGCCAGCAGCCCCAGAAACTCCTACAATGAGCAGTTCTTC; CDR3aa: CASSPRNSYNEQFF
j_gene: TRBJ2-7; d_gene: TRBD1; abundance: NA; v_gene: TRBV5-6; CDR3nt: TGTGCCAGCAGCTTGGAAGGGACAGGGTCCTACGAGCAGTACTTC; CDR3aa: CASSLEGTGSYEQYF
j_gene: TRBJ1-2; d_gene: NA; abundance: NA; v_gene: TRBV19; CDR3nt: TGTGCCACCCGACAAAACAGGGATGGTAACTATGGCTACACCTTC; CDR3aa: CATRQNRDGNYGYTF
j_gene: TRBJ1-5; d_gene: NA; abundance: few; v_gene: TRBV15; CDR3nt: TGTGCCACCAGCAGAGGGCGGCTCAATCAGCCCCAGCATTTT; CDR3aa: CATSRGRLNQPQHF
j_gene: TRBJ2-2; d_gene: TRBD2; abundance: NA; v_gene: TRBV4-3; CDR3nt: TGCGCCAGCAGCCAAGATATCGGGGGGACCCTATTAAACACCGGGGAGCTGTTTTTT; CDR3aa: CASSQDIGGTLLNTGELFF
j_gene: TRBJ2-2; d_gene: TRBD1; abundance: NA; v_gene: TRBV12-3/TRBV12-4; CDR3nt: TGTGCCAGCCGACAGGGCTCTGCCGGGGAGCTGTTTTTT; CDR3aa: CASRQGSAGELFF
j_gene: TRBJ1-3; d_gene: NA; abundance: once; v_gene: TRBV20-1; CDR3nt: TGCAGTGCTAGTAGGGAGGGATCTGGAAACACCATATATTTT; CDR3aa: CSASREGSGNTIYF
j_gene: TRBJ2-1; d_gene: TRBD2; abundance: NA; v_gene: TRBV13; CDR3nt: TGTGCCAGCAGCCTATTGACTAGCGGGGGCGGCCACAATGAGCAGTTCTTC; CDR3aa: CASSLLTSGGGHNEQFF
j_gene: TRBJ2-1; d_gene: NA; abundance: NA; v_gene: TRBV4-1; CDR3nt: TGCGCCAGCAGCCACTTTTGGACTACCTACAATGAGCAGTTCTTC; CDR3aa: CASSHFWTTYNEQFF
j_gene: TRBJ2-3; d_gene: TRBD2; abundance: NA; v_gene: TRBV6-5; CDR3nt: TGTGCCAGCACTTTTAGCGGGACAGATACGCAGTATTTT; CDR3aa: CASTFSGTDTQYF
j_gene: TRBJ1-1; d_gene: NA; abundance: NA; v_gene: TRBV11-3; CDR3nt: TGTGCCAGCAGTTCGAGGGAGAACACTGAAGCTTTCTTT; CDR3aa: CASSSRENTEAFF
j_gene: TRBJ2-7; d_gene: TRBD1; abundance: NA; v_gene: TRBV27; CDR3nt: TGTGCCAGCAGTTTAACAGGGGTTCTATCCTACGAGCAGTACTTC; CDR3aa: CASSLTGVLSYEQYF
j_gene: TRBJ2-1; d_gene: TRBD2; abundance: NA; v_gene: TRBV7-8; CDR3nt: TGTGCCAGCAGCTTAACGGCGACTAGCGGGGTAACTCCTATCAATGAGCAGTTCTTC; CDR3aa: CASSLTATSGVTPINEQFF
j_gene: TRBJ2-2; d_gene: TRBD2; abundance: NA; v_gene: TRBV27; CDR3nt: TGTGCCAGCAGTTTAGGACTAGGGTGGGGGACCGGGGAGCTGTTTTTT; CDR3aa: CASSLGLGWGTGELFF
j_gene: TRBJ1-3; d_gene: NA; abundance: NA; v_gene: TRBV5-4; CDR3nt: TGTGCCAGCAGCTTGGGGGGCCCTGGAAACACCATATATTTT; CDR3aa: CASSLGGPGNTIYF
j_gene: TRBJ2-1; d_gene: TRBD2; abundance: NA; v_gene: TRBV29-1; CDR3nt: TGCAGCGTTGTTCTAGCGGTTTCCTACAATGAGCAGTTCTTC; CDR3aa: CSVVLAVSYNEQFF
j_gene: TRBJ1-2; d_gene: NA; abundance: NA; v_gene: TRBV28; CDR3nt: TGTGCCAGCAGCCCCGATCGGGGGGCTTTTGTTGGTGGCTACACCTTC; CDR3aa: CASSPDRGAFVGGYTF
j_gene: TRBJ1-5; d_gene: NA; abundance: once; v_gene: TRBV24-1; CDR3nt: TGTGCCACCAGTGATCCGACAGAGCGTAATCAGCCCCAGCATTTT; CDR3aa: CATSDPTERNQPQHF